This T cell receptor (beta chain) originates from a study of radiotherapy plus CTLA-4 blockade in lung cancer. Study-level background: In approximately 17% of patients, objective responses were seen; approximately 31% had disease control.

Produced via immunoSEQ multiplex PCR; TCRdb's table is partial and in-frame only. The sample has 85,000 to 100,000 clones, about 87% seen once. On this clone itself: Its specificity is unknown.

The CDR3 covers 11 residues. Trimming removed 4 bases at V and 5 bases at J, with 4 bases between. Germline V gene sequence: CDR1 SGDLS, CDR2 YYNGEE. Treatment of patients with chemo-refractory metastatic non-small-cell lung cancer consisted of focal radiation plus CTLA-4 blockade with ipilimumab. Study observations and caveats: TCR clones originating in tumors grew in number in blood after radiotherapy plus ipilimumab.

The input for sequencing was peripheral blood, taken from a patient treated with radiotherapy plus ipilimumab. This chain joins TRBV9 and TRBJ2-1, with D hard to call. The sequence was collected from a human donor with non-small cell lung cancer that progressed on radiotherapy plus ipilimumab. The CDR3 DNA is TGTGCCAGCAGCCAAAACAATGAGCAGTTCTTC. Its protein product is CASSQNNEQFF.